This T cell receptor (beta chain) was sequenced during a study of cytomegalovirus exposure and HLA in healthy donors. Study findings and constraints: Most observed TCR sequences were rare, whereas some public TCRs were detected in many donors. Reports showed the classifier diagnosing cytomegalovirus status with high specificity and sensitivity.

With regard to this clone: Antigen unknown.

The CDR3 contains 14 residues. Germline lookup yields CDR1 SGHRS and CDR2 YFSETQ. J lost 7 bases, V lost 4 bases, and 3 bases had no gene match. Among the 110 or so subjects of the validation cohort, separate from the roughly 670-subject first cohort, were the donors. Data came from immunoSEQ multiplex PCR; TCRdb stores just in-frame clones and leaves some out. The data show 67,000 or so clones, with about 94% seen just once and approximately 1.5% held by the top ten. Sequencing was done on a sample of PBMCs. The source is a man aged 18 to 29 in good health and CMV-seropositive. The chain links TRBV5-1 to TRBJ2-7; TRBD2 matches 15 bases. The CDR3 region is CASSGGTSGREQYF. Written as DNA, the CDR3 is TGCGCCAGCAGCGGAGGGACTAGCGGGAGGGAGCAGTACTTC.